The 16 T cell receptor beta chains reported below all come from one sample, sequenced in a study of OX40 agonist ivuxolimab in advanced cancers. The table came from immunoSEQ multiplex PCR; TCRdb's copy has only in-frame clones and leaves some out. This table holds 77,000 or so clones, 81% found once. The specimen comprised CD4+ or CD8+ T cells sorted from blood, sampled in a trial of the OX40 agonist ivuxolimab. Source of these receptors: an adult with an advanced solid tumor such as melanoma, head and neck, liver or kidney cancer.

The V and J genes are TRBV7-2 and TRBJ1-5; D gene ambiguous. Trimming shortened V by 3 bases and J by 7 bases, and 16 bases separated the two germline ends. The CDR3 has 15 residues. CDR1 and CDR2 from the germline V gene are SGHTA and FQGNSA. For the CDR3, the DNA is TGTGCCAGCAGCTTGAGTGCTGGGTCCGGGCAGCCCCAGCATTTT. This codes for CASSLSAGSGQPQHF.

This chain connects TRBV7-3 to TRBJ2-3, with D unclear. Trimming stripped 5 bases from V and 6 bases from J, with 9 bases between. The CDR3 totals 12 residues. Germline CDR1 and CDR2: SGHTA and FQGTGA. The CDR3 loop is CASSERRDTQYF. CDR3 DNA sequence: TGTGCCAGCAGCGAACGGCGGGATACGCAGTATTTT.

The rearrangement uses TRBV4-2 and TRBJ2-1; D is undetermined. CDR1 LGHNA and CDR2 YNFKEQ come from the germline V gene. The V end lost 0 bases, the J end lost 9 bases, and 15 bases lay between the germline ends. The CDR3 is 15 amino acids. The DNA for the CDR3 is TGTGCCAGCAGCCAAGATCTCTTGGTAGCTGCTGAGCAGTTCTTC. Protein sequence: CASSQDLLVAAEQFF.

The CDR3 nucleotides are TGCGCCAGCAGCTTGGTAGGGAATGGCTACACCTTC. Encoded protein: CASSLVGNGYTF. The chain employs TRBV5-1 and TRBJ1-2; D ambiguous. V dropped 0 bases and J dropped 6 bases, with 6 bases sitting between them. In germline, CDR1 is SGHRS, CDR2 YFSETQ. This CDR3 is built from 12 residues.

V usage is TRBV18 and J usage is TRBJ1-6; a weak D match, TRBD1 (6 bases). The CDR3 sequence is 13 residues long. Trimming removed 6 bases at V and 5 bases at J, with 8 bases between. Germline V gene lookup returns CDR1 KGHSH and CDR2 LQKENI. DNA of the CDR3: TGTGCCAGCTCCCAGGGGAATAATTCACCCCTCCACTTT. Amino acid sequence: CASSQGNNSPLHF. The full variable domain, with the rest looked up from reference TRBV18 and TRBJ1-6, is NAGVMQNPRHLVRRRGQEARLRCSPMKGHSHVYWYRQLPEEGLKFMVYLQKENIIDESGMPKERFSAEFPKEGPSILRIQQVVRGDSAAYFCASSQGNNSPLHFGNGTRLTVT.

This CDR3 reads CASSTRQGSPYGYTF. Written as DNA, the CDR3 is TGTGCCAGTAGTACCCGACAAGGATCCCCTTATGGCTACACCTTC. The gene calls are TRBV19 and TRBJ1-2; no clear D gene. V lost 4 bases and J 5 bases, leaving 17 bases between the germline ends. The germline V gene has CDR1 LNHDA and CDR2 SQIVND (reference sequence). This CDR3 has 15 amino acids.

The rearrangement uses TRBV5-1 and TRBJ1-5, with D possibly matching TRBD1 (5 bases). V lost 0 bases and J lost 5, with 6 bases in between. The CDR3 contains 13 residues. Per germline, CDR1 SGHRS and CDR2 YFSETQ. CDR3 residues: CASSLEGHQPQHF. CDR3 nucleotide sequence: TGCGCCAGCAGCTTGGAGGGGCATCAGCCCCAGCATTTT.

The rearrangement joins TRBV6-1 to TRBJ2-1, with 16 bases that match TRBD2. J lost 6 bases, V lost 0 bases, and 2 bases had no gene match. Germline V gene sequence: CDR1 MNHNS, CDR2 SASEGT. The CDR3 runs 17 residues. CDR3 region: CASSEAGLAGGPNEQFF. DNA of the CDR3: TGTGCCAGCAGTGAAGCGGGACTAGCGGGAGGGCCCAATGAGCAGTTCTTC.

The rearrangement joins TRBV5-1 to TRBJ2-1, with TRBD1 matching 8 bases. V dropped 0 bases and J dropped 3; count of bases not matched to a gene: 5. This CDR3 is 16 amino acids long. Looked up from germline, CDR1 is SGHRS and CDR2 is YFSETQ. The CDR3 sequence is CASSLAGTGLYNEQFF. As DNA, the CDR3 is TGCGCCAGCAGCTTGGCCGGGACAGGCCTCTACAATGAGCAGTTCTTC.

This CDR3 reads CASSLQGALGDEQFF. Here the CDR3 DNA reads TGCGCCAGCAGCCTACAGGGGGCCCTCGGAGATGAGCAGTTCTTC. The chain has TRBV4-1 and TRBJ2-1; 9 positions agree with TRBD1. After removal of 4 bases from V and 8 bases from J, the junction contained 9 bases not matched to a gene. Germline V gene lookup returns CDR1 MGHRA and CDR2 YSYEKL. The CDR3 is made up of 15 amino acids.

The chain couples TRBV30 to TRBJ1-2; D is possibly TRBD1 (5 bases). The CDR3 sequence is 14 residues long. V was clipped by 3 bases and J by 7 bases, with 18 bases between them. The germline V gene has CDR1 GTSNPN and CDR2 SVGIG (reference sequence). CDR3 sequence: CAWSVSGQGGGYTF. DNA for the CDR3: TGTGCCTGGAGCGTCTCGGGGCAGGGAGGTGGCTACACCTTC.

This clone has just a few counts. This chain uses TRBV7-9 with TRBJ1-4; possible D gene TRBD1, 6 bases. Germline V gene lookup returns CDR1 SEHNR and CDR2 FQNEAQ (reference sequence). Trimming removed 2 bases from V and 7 bases from J, with 8 bases in between. The CDR3 has 13 amino acids. CDR3 bases: TGTGCCAGCAGCTTAACGGGGGCTGAAAAACTGTTTTTT. Residues: CASSLTGAEKLFF. Variable domain in full (rest from reference TRBV7-9 and TRBJ1-4): DTGVSQNPRHKITKRGQNVTFRCDPISEHNRLYWYRQTLGQGPEFLTYFQNEAQLEKSRLLSDRFSAERPKGSFSTLEIQRTEQGDSAMYLCASSLTGAEKLFFGSGTQLSVL.

The chain uses TRBV5-1 and TRBJ2-5; 8 bases agree with TRBD2. The V gene's germline CDR1 is SGHRS and CDR2 YFSETQ. CDR3 length: 15 residues. The V gene end was trimmed by 2 bases and the J gene end by 3 bases; junction bases not matched to a gene: 6. CDR3 bases: TGCGCCAGCAGCTTCGGGGCGGGGGGTAAAGAGACCCAGTACTTC. Translated, it gives CASSFGAGGKETQYF. Full variable domain (remainder filled in from reference TRBV5-1 and TRBJ2-5): KAGVTQTPRYLIKTRGQQVTLSCSPISGHRSVSWYQQTPGQGLQFLFEYFSETQRNKGNFPGRFSGRQFSNSRSEMNVSTLELGDSALYLCASSFGAGGKETQYFGPGTRLLVL.

CDR3 protein: CASSPLQDAHGYTF. The CDR3 coding sequence is TGTGCCAGCAGCCCTTTACAGGACGCGCATGGCTACACCTTC. The genes are TRBV7-7 and TRBJ1-2, with TRBD1 as a possible D gene (5 bases). Germline V CDR1 and CDR2: SSHAT, FNYEAQ (reference sequence). Trimming shortened V by 5 bases and J by 6 bases, and 16 bases separated the two germline ends. This CDR3 has 14 residues.

The chain recombines TRBV5-1 with TRBJ1-4, with a tentative D call TRBD1 (5 bases). There are 14 residues in the CDR3. Trimming removed 2 bases at V and 8 bases at J, with 13 bases between. Germline lookup yields CDR1 SGHRS and CDR2 YFSETQ. The DNA of the CDR3 is TGCGCCAGCAGCTTAGGGGCGATTAGGGAAAAACTGTTTTTT. Its translation is CASSLGAIREKLFF.

This clone appeared a few times. V is TRBV5-4 and J is TRBJ1-2; tentative D call: TRBD1 (6 bases). Germline assignment: CDR1 SGHNT and CDR2 YYREEE (reference sequence). CDR3 length: 17 amino acids. Trimming removed 0 bases at V and 0 bases at J, with 15 bases between. CDR3 loop: CASSLGGTMESNYGYTF. Here the CDR3 DNA reads TGTGCCAGCAGCTTGGGTGGGACAATGGAGTCTAACTATGGCTACACCTTC.